The rows below give T cell receptor beta chains drawn from one sample of a study of PD-1 blockade in mismatch repair-deficient tumors. These TCRs' antigens remain unknown. Repertoires were generated with immunoSEQ multiplex PCR, while TCRdb's copy carries only in-frame clones and drops some. The table includes about 9,800 clones, more than 75% detected once. The specimen was cells cultured in vitro, collected from a patient treated with pembrolizumab. These receptors were obtained from an adult with mismatch repair-deficient cancer. The CDR3 runs from the conserved cysteine through the conserved F or W.

>TRBJ2-1|TRBV27
CASQMTRYNEQFF
>TRBJ1-5|TRBV10-1
CASSEYSNQPQHF
>TRBJ2-7|TRBV18
CASSPTPGSSYEQYF
>TRBJ1-5|TRBV6-4
CASSDSSLGQGFQPQHF
>TRBJ2-7|TRBV28
CASSTPGAWEQYF
>TRBJ1-5|TRBV28
CASSFLPSWPQHF
>TRBJ2-1|TRBV4-1
CASSQLLGTSGSNEQFF
>TRBJ1-2|TRBV27
CASTLAGAGGYTF
>TRBJ1-2|TRBV9
CASSVDGLSGYTF
>TRBJ1-6|TRBV19
CASKGRSTGLSSYNSPLHF
>TRBJ1-1|TRBV4-1
CASSQAGRGLKNTEAFF
>TRBJ2-7|TRBV7-9
CASSGTGYTYEQYF
>TRBJ2-1|TRBV5-4
CASSFTTSYNEQFF
>TRBJ1-2|TRBV28
CASSPPAGSVYGYTF
>TRBJ2-3|TRBV27
CASSSEWIDTQYF
>TRBJ1-5|TRBV5-5
CASSLTPFQPQHF
>TRBJ2-7|TRBV5-1
CASSGYYEQYF
>TRBJ1-2|TRBV6-1
CASSLGAVGYTF
>TRBJ2-1|TRBV14
CASSHEGLAGLTIYNEQFF
>TRBJ2-7|TRBV19
CASSPRAVDPKKYF
>TRBJ1-3|TRBV7-2
CASSVIQLTGNTIYF
>TRBJ1-5|TRBV28
CASSGARGRNQPQHF
>TRBJ1-1|TRBV27
CATMTGDMYNTEAFF
>TRBJ2-7|TRBV5-6
CASSLLNSRYEQYF
>TRBJ2-7|TRBV7-2
CASSLRSGDSYEQYF
>TRBJ1-6|TRBV7-6
CASSLQENSPLHF
>TRBJ2-2|TRBV21-1
CASSKGLAGVSGELFF
>TRBJ2-1|TRBV19
CASSIEASSIHEQFF
>TRBJ2-1|TRBV9
CASSVVGTGLYEQFF
>TRBJ1-1|TRBV5-1
CASSLGTVPMNTEAFF
>TRBJ2-2|TRBV7-6
CASSFPGAEGELFF
>TRBJ2-7|TRBV27
CASRRGLAGGYTYEQYF
>TRBJ1-2|TRBV18
CASSPGRGDLNYGYTF
>TRBJ1-4|TRBV5-1
CASSLAMNEKLFF
>TRBJ2-2|TRBV27
CASKTPGLTPPGGELFF
>TRBJ2-7|TRBV30
CAWAQWSYEQYF
>TRBJ2-3|TRBV29-1
CSVEQTARTDTQYF
>TRBJ1-4|TRBV2
CATLDRGREKLFF
>TRBJ1-3|TRBV4-2
CASSQKSGTVSGNTIYF
>TRBJ2-7|TRBV7-2
CASSTPGLAGVYEYF
>TRBJ1-2|TRBV19
CASTSLGGRNYGYTF
>TRBJ2-2|TRBV5-1
CASGTDGTGELFF
>TRBJ2-7|TRBV18
CASSLVGGGAAYEQYF
>TRBJ2-3|TRBV7-3
CASSAGLQPSTDTQYF
>TRBJ1-1|TRBV9
CASSERGQGWAEAFF
>TRBJ1-1|TRBV15
CATSLGVLNTEAFF
>TRBJ2-3|TRBV7-3
CASSLSPFTDTQYF
>TRBJ1-2|TRBV29-1
CSAAGGILDGYTF
>TRBJ2-2|TRBV7-8
CASSAGTSGNPNTGELFF
>TRBJ2-7|TRBV27
CASSLLAGEGEQYF